This T cell receptor (beta chain) comes out of a study of blood T cell repertoires in COVID-19. Data came from immunoSEQ multiplex PCR; TCRdb stores just in-frame clones and leaves some out. The sample records 250,000 or so clones, around 90% being singletons. This TCR was sampled from a woman between 50 and 59 years old who had recovered from COVID-19. Sequenced input: PBMCs or T cells enriched from blood (not recorded which).

The CDR3 loop is CASSPGQLINEKLFF. The CDR3 nucleotides are TGTGCCAGCAGCCCGGGACAGCTAATTAATGAAAAACTGTTTTTT. The chain carries TRBV7-9 and TRBJ1-4; 7 positions match TRBD1. CDR1 is SEHNR and CDR2 is FQNEAQ in the germline V gene (reference sequence). This CDR3 region has 15 residues. V shed 5 bases, J shed 4 bases, and the junction held 7 bases outside the gene matches.